A selection of T cell receptor beta chains follows, all from one sample in a study of long-term antiretroviral therapy in people with HIV. Repertoires were generated with immunoSEQ multiplex PCR, while TCRdb's copy carries only in-frame clones and drops some. The table has some 40,000 clones, approximately 94% seen once. The sequenced sample was unsorted PBMCs, obtained roughly 9.5 years after starting antiretroviral therapy. The source is a man aged 25-45 years with HIV. Each CDR3 is given with its conserved first and last residue. Fields, in order: D gene, clone size, J gene, V gene, CDR3 protein, CDR3 DNA. A D gene is named only where the DNA matches it firmly. Size values are once, few and many counts, or a class for expanded clones, and some rows have none.

>NA|NA|TRBJ2-7|TRBV5-5
CASSRTHTGNYEQYF
TGTGCCAGCAGCAGGACACACACAGGAAACTACGAGCAGTACTTC
>TRBD1|NA|TRBJ1-2|TRBV4-1
CASSPPVATGVGYTF
TGCGCCAGCAGCCCTCCAGTGGCGACAGGGGTTGGCTACACCTTC
>TRBD1|NA|TRBJ2-4|TRBV15
CATSRAFWTGETKNIQYF
TGTGCCACCAGCAGAGCCTTTTGGACAGGGGAGACCAAAAACATTCAGTACTTC
>NA|once|TRBJ2-1|TRBV4-2
CASSQEDLGQFF
TGTGCCAGCAGCCAAGAGGACCTGGGGCAGTTCTTC
>TRBD1|NA|TRBJ1-4|TRBV7-8
CARFTNRDRGNEKLFF
TGTGCCCGATTCACAAACCGGGACAGGGGTAATGAAAAACTGTTTTTT
>TRBD2|NA|TRBJ2-5|TRBV28
CASSFRLAGYQETQYF
TGTGCCAGCAGTTTTCGGTTAGCGGGGTACCAAGAGACCCAGTACTTC
>TRBD2|NA|TRBJ2-1|TRBV19
CASSIRGGSNEQFF
TGTGCCAGTAGTATTCGCGGGGGGTCGAACGAGCAGTTCTTC
>TRBD1|NA|TRBJ2-3|TRBV19
CASSSDRGRADTQYF
TGTGCCAGTAGTTCAGACAGGGGTAGGGCAGATACGCAGTATTTT
>NA|once|TRBJ1-6|TRBV5-1
CASTSGRGESPLHF
TGCGCCAGCACATCAGGGAGGGGAGAATCACCCCTCCACTTT
>TRBD1|once|TRBJ1-4|TRBV5-1
CASSLGGEGEKLFF
TGCGCCAGCAGCTTAGGGGGCGAGGGTGAAAAACTGTTTTTT
>NA|once|TRBJ1-1|TRBV30
CAALLNTEAFF
TGTGCTGCCTTACTAAACACTGAAGCTTTCTTT
>NA|NA|TRBJ1-4|TRBV29-1
CSVYKGATNEKLFF
TGCAGCGTATACAAGGGGGCAACTAATGAAAAACTGTTTTTT
>NA|NA|TRBJ2-5|TRBV19
CASSNRWGYQETQYF
TGTGCCAGTAGTAACCGATGGGGGTACCAAGAGACCCAGTACTTC